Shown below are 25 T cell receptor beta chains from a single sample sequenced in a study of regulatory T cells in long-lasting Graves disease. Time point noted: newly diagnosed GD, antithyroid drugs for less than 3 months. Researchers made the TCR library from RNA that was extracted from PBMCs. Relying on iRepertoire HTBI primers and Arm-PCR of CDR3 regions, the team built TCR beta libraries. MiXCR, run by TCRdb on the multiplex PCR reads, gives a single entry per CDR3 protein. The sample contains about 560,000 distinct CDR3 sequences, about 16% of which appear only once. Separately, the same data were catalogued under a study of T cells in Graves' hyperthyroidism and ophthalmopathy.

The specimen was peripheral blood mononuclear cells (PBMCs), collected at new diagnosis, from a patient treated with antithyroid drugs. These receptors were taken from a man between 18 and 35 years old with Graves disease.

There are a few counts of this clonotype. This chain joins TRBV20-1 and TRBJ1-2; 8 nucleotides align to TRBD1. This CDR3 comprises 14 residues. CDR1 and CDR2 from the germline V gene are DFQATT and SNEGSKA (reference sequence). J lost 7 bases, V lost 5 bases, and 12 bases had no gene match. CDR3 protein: CSADHGQGRSGYTF. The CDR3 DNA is TGCAGTGCTGATCACGGACAGGGAAGGAGTGGCTACACCTTC.

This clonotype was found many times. The CDR3 loop reads CASSGGGRVGYEQYF. In nucleotides, the CDR3 is TGTGCCAGCAGCGGAGGAGGGAGGGTCGGGTACGAGCAGTACTTC. The V call is TRBV28, the J call TRBJ2-7, with TRBD2 identical over 7 bases. V shed 6 bases and J 4 bases; nucleotides not matched to a gene: 12. This CDR3 is 15 amino acids long. Germline-derived CDR1 and CDR2 are MDHEN and SYDVKM. Full variable domain (remainder filled in from reference TRBV28 and TRBJ2-7): DVKVTQSSRYLVKRTGEKVFLECVQDMDHENMFWYRQDPGLGLRLIYFSYDVKMKEKGDIPEGYSVSREKKERFSLILESASTNQTSMYLCASSGGGRVGYEQYFGPGTRLTVT.

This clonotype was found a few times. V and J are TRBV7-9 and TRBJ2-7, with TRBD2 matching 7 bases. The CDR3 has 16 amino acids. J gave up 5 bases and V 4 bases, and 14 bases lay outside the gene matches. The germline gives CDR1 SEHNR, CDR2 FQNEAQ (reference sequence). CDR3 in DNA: TGTGCCAGCAGCTCGCGCGGGGGAGGGCTAAATAACGAGCAGTACTTC. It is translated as CASSSRGGGLNNEQYF.

CDR3 DNA sequence: TGTGCCAGCAGCGTCGCTAGAGGCAATGAGCAGTTCTTC. It yields the protein CASSVARGNEQFF. The chain has TRBV9 and TRBJ2-1, with no clear D. V lost 2 bases to trimming and J lost 6 bases, with 9 bases between them. This CDR3 spans 13 amino acids. Germline V gives CDR1 SGDLS, CDR2 YYNGEE.

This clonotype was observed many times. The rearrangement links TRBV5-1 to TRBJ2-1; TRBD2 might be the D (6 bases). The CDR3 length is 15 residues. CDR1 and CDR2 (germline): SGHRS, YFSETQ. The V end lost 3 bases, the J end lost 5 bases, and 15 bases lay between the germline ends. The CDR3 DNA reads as TGCGCCAGCAGCTGGAAGCGGGCTGACAACAATGAGCAGTTCTTC. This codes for CASSWKRADNNEQFF.

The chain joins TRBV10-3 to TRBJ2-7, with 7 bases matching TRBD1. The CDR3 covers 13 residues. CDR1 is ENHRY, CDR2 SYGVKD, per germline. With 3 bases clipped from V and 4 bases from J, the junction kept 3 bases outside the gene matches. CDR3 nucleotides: TGTGCCATCAGTGACATGACAGGGTACGAGCAGTACTTC. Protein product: CAISDMTGYEQYF.

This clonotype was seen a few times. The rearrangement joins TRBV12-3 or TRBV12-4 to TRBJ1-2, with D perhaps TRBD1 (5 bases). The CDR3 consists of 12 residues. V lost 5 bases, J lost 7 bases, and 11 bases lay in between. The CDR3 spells CASSRGGVGYTF. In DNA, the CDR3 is TGTGCCAGCAGTCGGGGGGGGGTTGGCTACACCTTC.

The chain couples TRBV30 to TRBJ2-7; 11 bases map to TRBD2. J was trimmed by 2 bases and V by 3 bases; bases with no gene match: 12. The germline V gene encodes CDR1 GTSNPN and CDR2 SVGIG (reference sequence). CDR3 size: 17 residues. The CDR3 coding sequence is TGTGCCTGGAGAGGGCTAGCGGGAGGAAGGGAAACCTACGAGCAGTACTTC. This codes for CAWRGLAGGRETYEQYF. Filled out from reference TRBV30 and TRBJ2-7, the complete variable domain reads SQTIHQWPATLVQPVGSPLSLECTVEGTSNPNLYWYRQAAGRGLQLLFYSVGIGQISSEVPQNLSASRPQDRQFILSSKKLLLSDSGFYLCAWRGLAGGRETYEQYFGPGTRLTVT.

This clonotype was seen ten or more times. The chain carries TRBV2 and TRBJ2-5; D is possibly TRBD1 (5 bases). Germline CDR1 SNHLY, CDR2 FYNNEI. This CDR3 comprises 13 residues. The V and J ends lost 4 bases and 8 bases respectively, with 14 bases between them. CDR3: CASSADGRGTQYF. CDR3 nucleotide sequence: TGTGCCAGCAGTGCGGATGGAAGGGGAACCCAGTACTTC.

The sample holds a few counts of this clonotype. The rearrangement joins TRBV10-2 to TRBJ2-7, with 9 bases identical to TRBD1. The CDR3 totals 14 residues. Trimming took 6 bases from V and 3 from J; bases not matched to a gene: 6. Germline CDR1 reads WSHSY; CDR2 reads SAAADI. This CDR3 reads CASSVDRGDYEQYF. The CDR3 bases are TGCGCCAGCAGCGTTGACAGGGGGGACTACGAGCAGTACTTC.

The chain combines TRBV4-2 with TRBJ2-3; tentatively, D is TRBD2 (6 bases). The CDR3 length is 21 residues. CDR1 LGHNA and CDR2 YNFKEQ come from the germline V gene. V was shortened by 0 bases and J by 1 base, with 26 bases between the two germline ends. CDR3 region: CASSQEAHPPQFGSGTDTQYF. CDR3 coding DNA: TGTGCCAGCAGCCAAGAGGCCCATCCTCCCCAATTCGGGAGCGGCACAGATACGCAGTATTTT.

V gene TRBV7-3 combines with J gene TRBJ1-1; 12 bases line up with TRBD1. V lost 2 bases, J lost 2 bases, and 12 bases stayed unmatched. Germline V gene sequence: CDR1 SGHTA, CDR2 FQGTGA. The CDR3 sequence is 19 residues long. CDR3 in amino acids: CASSLLALGQGAGNTEAFF. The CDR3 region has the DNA TGTGCCAGCAGCTTACTCGCGCTGGGACAGGGGGCGGGAAACACTGAAGCTTTCTTT.

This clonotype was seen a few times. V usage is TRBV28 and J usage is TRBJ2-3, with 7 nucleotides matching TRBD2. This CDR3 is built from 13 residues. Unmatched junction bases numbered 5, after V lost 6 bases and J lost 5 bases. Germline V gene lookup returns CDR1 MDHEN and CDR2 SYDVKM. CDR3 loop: CASRSPGGDTQYF. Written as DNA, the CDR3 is TGTGCCAGCAGATCCCCGGGGGGAGATACGCAGTATTTT.

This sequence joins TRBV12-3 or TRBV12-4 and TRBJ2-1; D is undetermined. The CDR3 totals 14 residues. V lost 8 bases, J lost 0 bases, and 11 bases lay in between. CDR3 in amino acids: CASGVGISYNEQFF. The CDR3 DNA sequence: TGTGCCAGCGGGGTGGGGATCTCCTACAATGAGCAGTTCTTC.

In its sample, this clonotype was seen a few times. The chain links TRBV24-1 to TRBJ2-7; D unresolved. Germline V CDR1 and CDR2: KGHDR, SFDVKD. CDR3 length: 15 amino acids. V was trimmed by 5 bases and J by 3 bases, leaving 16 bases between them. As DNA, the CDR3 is TGTGCCACCAGTGTCCGTCGCAAGGGCGGCTACGAGCAGTACTTC. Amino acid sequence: CATSVRRKGGYEQYF.

This chain's CDR3 is CASSHVSGELFF. DNA of the CDR3: TGCGCCAGCAGCCATGTGAGCGGGGAGCTGTTTTTT. This chain joins TRBV4-1 and TRBJ2-2, with D unresolved. This CDR3 is 12 amino acids long. Trimming took off 3 bases at V and 7 bases at J, with 6 bases between the two ends. Germline values: CDR1 MGHRA, CDR2 YSYEKL.

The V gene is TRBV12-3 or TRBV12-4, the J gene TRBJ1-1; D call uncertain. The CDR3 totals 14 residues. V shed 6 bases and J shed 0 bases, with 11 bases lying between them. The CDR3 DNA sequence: TGTGCCAGCAGACCGGACTTTATGAACACTGAAGCTTTCTTT. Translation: CASRPDFMNTEAFF.

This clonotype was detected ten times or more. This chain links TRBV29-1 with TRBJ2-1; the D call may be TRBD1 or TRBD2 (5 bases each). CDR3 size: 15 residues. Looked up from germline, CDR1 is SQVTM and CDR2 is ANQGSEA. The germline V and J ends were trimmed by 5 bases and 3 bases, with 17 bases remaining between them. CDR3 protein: CSVSHWGGGYNEQFF. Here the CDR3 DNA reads TGCAGCGTTTCCCATTGGGGCGGAGGCTACAATGAGCAGTTCTTC.

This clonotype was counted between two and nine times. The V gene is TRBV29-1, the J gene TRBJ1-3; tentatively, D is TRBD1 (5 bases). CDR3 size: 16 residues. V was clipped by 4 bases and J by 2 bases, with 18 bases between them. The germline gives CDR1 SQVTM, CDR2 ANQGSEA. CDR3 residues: CSVGIGQGGTGNTIYF. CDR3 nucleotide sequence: TGCAGCGTTGGGATTGGTCAGGGTGGCACTGGAAACACCATATATTTT.

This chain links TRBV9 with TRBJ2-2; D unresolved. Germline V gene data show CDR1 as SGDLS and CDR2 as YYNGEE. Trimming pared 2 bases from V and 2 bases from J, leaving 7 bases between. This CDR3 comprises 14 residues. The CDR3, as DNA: TGTGCCAGCAGCGTGAGGCTAAACACCGGGGAGCTGTTTTTT. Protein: CASSVRLNTGELFF.

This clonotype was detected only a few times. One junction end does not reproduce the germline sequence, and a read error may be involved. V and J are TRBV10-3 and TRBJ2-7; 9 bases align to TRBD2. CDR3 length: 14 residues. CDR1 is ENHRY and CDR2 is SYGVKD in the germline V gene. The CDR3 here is CAINEGGRADEQYF. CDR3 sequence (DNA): TGTGCCATCAATGAGGGCGGGAGGGCCGACGAGCAGTACTTC.

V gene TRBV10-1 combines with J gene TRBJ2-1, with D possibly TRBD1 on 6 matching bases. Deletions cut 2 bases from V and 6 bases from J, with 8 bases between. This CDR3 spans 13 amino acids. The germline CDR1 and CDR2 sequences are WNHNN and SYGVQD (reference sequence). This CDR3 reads CASSERTANEQFF. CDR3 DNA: TGCGCCAGCAGTGAGAGGACAGCCAATGAGCAGTTCTTC.

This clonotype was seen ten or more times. The CDR3 DNA follows: TGTGCCAGCTCACCACAGGGTTGGGGATACAATGAGCAGTTCTTC. Its translation: CASSPQGWGYNEQFF. The chain carries TRBV18 and TRBJ2-1; no definite D call. Germline V gene data show CDR1 as KGHSH and CDR2 as LQKENI. This CDR3 is 15 amino acids long. V gave up 1 base and J gave up 4 bases, with 11 bases separating them.

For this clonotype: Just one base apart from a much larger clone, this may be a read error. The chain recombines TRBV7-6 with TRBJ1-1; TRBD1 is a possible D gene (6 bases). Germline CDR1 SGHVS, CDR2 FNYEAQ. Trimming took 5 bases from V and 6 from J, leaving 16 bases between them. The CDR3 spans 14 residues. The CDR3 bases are TGTGCCAGCAGCCGGGACCCCAGGGGCGCTGAAGCTTTCTTT. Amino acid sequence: CASSRDPRGAEAFF.

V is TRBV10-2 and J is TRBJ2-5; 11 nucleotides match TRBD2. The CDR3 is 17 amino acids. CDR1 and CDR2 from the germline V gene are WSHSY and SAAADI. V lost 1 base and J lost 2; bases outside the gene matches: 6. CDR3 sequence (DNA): TGCGCCAGCAGTGAGTTAAATAGACTAGCGGGGCAAGAGACCCAGTACTTC. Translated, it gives CASSELNRLAGQETQYF.